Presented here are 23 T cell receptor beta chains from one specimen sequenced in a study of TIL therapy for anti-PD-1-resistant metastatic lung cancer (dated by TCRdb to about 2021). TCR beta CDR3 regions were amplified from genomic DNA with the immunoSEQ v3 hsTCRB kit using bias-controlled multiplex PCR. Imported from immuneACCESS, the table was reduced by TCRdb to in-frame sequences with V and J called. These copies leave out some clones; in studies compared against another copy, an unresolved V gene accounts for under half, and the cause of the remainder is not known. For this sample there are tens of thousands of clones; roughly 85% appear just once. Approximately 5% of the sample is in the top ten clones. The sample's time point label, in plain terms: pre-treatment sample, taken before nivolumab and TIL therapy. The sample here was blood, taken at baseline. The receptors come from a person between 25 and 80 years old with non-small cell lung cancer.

Here the CDR3 DNA reads TGTGCCAGCAGCCCGGGACCTTCCGAGCAGTACTTC. It specifies CASSPGPSEQYF. This chain joins TRBV3-1 (or the pseudogene TRBV3-2) and TRBJ2-7; D tentatively reads TRBD1 or TRBD2 (5 bases each). The CDR3 contains 12 residues. CDR1 and CDR2 (germline): LGHDT, YNNKEL (reference sequence). Trimming took 4 bases from V and 6 from J, leaving 10 bases between them.

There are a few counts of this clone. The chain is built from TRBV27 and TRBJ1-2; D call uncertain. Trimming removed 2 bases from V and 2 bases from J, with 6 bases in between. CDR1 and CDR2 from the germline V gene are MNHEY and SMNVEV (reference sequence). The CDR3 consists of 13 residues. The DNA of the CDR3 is TGTGCCAGCAGTTTAGGAGCGAACTATGGCTACACCTTC. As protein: CASSLGANYGYTF.

CDR3 residues: CASSPGTGATDTQYF. The CDR3 DNA is TGTGCCAGCAGCCCGGGGACAGGAGCCACAGATACGCAGTATTTT. The chain couples TRBV11-3 to TRBJ2-3; 8 bases align to TRBD1. V shed 5 bases, J shed 2 bases, and the junction held 6 bases outside the gene matches. Looked up from germline, CDR1 is SGHNT and CDR2 is YENEEA. The CDR3 has 15 residues.

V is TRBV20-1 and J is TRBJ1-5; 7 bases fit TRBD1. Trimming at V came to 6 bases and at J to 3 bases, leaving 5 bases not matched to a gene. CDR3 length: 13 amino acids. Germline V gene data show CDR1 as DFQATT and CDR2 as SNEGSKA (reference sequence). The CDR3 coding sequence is TGCAGTGCCAGTGGACAGGCCAATCAGCCCCAGCATTTT. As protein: CSASGQANQPQHF.

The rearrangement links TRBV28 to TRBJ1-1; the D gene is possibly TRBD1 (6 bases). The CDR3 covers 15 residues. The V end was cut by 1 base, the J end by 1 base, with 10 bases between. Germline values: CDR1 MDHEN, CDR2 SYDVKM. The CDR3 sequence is CASSLYGGPNTEAFF. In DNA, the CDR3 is TGTGCCAGCAGTTTATATGGGGGCCCGAACACTGAAGCTTTCTTT.

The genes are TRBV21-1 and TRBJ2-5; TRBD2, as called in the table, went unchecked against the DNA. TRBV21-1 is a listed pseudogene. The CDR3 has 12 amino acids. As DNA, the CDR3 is TGTGCCAGCATGGGGGGCCAAGAGACCCAGTACTTC. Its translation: CASMGGQETQYF.

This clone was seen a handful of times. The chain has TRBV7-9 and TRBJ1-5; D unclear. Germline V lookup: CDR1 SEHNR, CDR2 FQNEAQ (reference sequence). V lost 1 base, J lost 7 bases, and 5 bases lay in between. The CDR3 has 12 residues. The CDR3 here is CASSLDWQPQHF. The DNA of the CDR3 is TGTGCCAGCAGCTTAGACTGGCAGCCCCAGCATTTT.

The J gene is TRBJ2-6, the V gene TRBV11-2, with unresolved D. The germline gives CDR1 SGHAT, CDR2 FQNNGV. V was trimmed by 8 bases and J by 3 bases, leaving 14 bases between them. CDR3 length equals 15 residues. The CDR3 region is CASASTYLGANVLTF. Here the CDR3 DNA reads TGTGCCAGCGCGTCAACTTACCTTGGGGCCAACGTCCTGACTTTC.

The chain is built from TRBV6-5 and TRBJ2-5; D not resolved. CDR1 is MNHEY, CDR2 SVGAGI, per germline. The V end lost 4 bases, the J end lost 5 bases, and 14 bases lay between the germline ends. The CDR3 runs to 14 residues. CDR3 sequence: CASSWGSGVETQYF. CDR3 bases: TGTGCCAGCAGTTGGGGATCCGGCGTGGAGACCCAGTACTTC.

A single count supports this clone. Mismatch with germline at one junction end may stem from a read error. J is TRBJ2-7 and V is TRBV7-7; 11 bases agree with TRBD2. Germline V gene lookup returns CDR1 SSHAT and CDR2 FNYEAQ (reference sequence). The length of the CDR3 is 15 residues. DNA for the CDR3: TGTGCTAGCAGCTTAGGGACTAGCGGTTCCTACGAGCAGTACTTC. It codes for CASSLGTSGSYEQYF. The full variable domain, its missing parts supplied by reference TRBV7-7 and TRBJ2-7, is GAGVSQSPRYKVTKRGQDVTLRCDPISSHATLYWYQQALGQGPEFLTYFNYEAQPDKSGLPSDRFSAERPEGSISTLTIQRTEQRDSAMYRCASSLGTSGSYEQYFGPGTRLTVT.

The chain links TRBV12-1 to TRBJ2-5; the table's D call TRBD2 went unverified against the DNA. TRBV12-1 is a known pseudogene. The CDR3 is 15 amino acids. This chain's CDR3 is CASSCGGSYQETQYF. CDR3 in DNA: TGTGCCAGCAGCTGCGGCGGTTCGTACCAAGAGACCCAGTACTTC.

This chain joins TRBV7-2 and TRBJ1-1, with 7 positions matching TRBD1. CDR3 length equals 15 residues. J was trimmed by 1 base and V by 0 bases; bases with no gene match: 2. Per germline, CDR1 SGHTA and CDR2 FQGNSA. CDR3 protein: CASSLAWTGNTEAFF. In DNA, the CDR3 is TGTGCCAGCAGCTTAGCCTGGACAGGGAACACTGAAGCTTTCTTT.

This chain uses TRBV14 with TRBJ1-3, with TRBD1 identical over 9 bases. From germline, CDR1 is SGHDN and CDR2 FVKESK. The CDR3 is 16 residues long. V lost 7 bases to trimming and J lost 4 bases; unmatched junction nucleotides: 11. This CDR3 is CASTSQQGAGGNTIYF. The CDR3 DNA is TGTGCCAGCACGTCGCAACAGGGGGCTGGAGGAAACACCATATATTTT.

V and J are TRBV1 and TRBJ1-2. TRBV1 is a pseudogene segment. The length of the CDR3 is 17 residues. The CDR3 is CTSSQEGEIPIGYGYTF. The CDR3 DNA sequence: TGCACCAGCAGCCAAGAAGGTGAGATCCCTATTGGCTATGGCTACACCTTC.

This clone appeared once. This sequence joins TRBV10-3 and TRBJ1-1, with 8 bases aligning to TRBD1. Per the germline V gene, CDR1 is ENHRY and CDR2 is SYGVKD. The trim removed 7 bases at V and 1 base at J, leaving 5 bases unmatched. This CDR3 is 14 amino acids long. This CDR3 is CAITGDRGNTEAFF. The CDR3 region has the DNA TGTGCCATCACCGGCGACAGGGGGAACACTGAAGCTTTCTTT.

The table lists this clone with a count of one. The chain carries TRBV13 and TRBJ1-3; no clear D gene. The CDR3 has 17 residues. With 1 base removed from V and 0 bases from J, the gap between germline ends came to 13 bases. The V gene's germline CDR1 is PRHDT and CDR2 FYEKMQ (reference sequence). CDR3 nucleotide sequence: TGTGCCAGCAGCTTAGATGTCAGTTGGAACTCTGGAAACACCATATATTTT. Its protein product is CASSLDVSWNSGNTIYF.

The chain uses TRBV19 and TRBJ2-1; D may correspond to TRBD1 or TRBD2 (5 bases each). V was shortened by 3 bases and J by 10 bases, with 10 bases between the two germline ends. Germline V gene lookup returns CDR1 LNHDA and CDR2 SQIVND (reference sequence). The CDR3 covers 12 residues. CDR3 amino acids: CASSMVGTEQFF. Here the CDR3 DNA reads TGTGCCAGTAGTATGGTCGGGACGGAGCAGTTCTTC.

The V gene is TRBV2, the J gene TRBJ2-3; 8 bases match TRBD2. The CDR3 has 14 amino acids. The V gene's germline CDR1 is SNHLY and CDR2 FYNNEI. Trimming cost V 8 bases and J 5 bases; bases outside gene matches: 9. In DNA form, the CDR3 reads TGTGCCAGCGGCGACGGCGGGAGGTTAGATACGCAGTATTTT. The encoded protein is CASGDGGRLDTQYF.

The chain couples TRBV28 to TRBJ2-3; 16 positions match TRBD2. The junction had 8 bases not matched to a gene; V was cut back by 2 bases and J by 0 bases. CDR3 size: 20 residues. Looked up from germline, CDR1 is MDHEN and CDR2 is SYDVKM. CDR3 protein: CASSLAPGLAGGTSTDTQYF. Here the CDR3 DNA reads TGTGCCAGCAGTTTAGCCCCGGGACTAGCGGGGGGGACTAGCACAGATACGCAGTATTTT.

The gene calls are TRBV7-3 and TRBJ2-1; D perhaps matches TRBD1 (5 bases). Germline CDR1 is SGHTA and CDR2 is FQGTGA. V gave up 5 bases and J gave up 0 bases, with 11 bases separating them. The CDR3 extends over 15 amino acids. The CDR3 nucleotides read TGTGCCAGCAGCCCGGACATGAGCTCCTACAATGAGCAGTTCTTC. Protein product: CASSPDMSSYNEQFF. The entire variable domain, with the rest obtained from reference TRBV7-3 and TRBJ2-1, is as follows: GAGVSQTPSNKVTEKGKYVELRCDPISGHTALYWYRQSLGQGPEFLIYFQGTGAADDSGLPNDRFFAVRPEGSVSTLKIQRTERGDSAVYLCASSPDMSSYNEQFFGPGTRLTVL.

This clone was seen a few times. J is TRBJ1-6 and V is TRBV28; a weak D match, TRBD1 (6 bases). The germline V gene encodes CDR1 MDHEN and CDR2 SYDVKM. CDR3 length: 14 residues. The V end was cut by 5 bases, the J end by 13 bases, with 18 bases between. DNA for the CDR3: TGTGCCAGCAGTCGTCAGACGGCAGGGGCCCCCCTCCACTTT. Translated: CASSRQTAGAPLHF.

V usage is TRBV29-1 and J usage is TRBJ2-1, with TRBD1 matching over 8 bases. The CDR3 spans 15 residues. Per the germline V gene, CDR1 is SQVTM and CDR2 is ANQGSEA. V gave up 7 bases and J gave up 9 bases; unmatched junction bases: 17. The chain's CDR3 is CSADGLQGAAGEQFF. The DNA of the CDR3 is TGCAGCGCCGACGGGCTGCAGGGGGCGGCGGGTGAGCAGTTCTTC.

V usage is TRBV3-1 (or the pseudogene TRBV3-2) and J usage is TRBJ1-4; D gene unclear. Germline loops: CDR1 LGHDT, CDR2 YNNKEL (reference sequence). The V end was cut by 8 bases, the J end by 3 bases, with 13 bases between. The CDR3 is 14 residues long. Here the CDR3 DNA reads TGTGCCAGCGCCCCCCCCAGGTCTAATGAAAAACTGTTTTTT. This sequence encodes CASAPPRSNEKLFF.